The 27 T cell receptor beta chains below all came from one sample that was sequenced in a study of cytomegalovirus exposure and HLA in healthy donors. The PCR had 60 Vbeta and 13 Jbeta primers. Profiling relied on immunoSEQ multiplex PCR, and the TCRdb table lists in-frame clones only, not all of them. The sample includes 150,000 or so clones, 78% of them seen just once. The sequencing input was PBMCs. The receptors stem from a woman aged 40 to 50 in good health and CMV-seronegative.

In its sample, this clone was seen once. The rearrangement uses TRBV7-9 and TRBJ1-2, with D maybe TRBD1 (6 bases). Germline V gives CDR1 SEHNR, CDR2 FQNEAQ (reference sequence). CDR3 length equals 15 residues. The V end was cut by 0 bases, the J end by 8 bases, with 16 bases between. CDR3 bases: TGTGCCAGCAGCTTAGCAGGGGGACGAGGCGGAGGCTACACCTTC. This sequence encodes CASSLAGGRGGGYTF.

The chain joins TRBV5-4 to TRBJ2-7; 7 positions agree with TRBD1. The germline CDR1 and CDR2 sequences are SGHNT and YYREEE (reference sequence). Trimming cost V 0 bases and J 4 bases; bases outside gene matches: 7. The CDR3 has 15 amino acids. CDR3 sequence reads: CASSLGLGDSYEQYF. The CDR3 nucleotides are TGTGCCAGCAGCTTGGGTCTTGGGGACAGTTACGAGCAGTACTTC.

The chain joins TRBV5-6 to TRBJ2-4, with TRBD1 matching over 9 bases. CDR3 size: 14 residues. CDR1 and CDR2 (germline): SGHDT, YYEEEE. With 6 bases clipped from V and 5 bases from J, the junction kept 6 bases outside the gene matches. CDR3 residues: CASNIQGAENIQYF. The CDR3 bases are TGTGCCAGCAACATACAGGGGGCCGAAAACATTCAGTACTTC.

The CDR3 reads CASRPGQGANTEAFF. In nucleotides, the CDR3 is TGTGCCAGCAGACCGGGACAGGGGGCGAACACTGAAGCTTTCTTT. The chain combines TRBV2 with TRBJ1-1, with 12 bases that match TRBD1. The germline CDR1 and CDR2 sequences are SNHLY and FYNNEI. V gave up 6 bases and J gave up 1 base; unmatched junction bases: 3. The CDR3 length is 15 residues.

This clone was seen only a few times. This chain joins TRBV2 and TRBJ1-6; tentatively, D is TRBD1 (5 bases). Germline CDR1 is SNHLY and CDR2 is FYNNEI. The CDR3 runs to 16 residues. V lost 1 base, J lost 6 bases, and 13 bases lay in between. CDR3 DNA sequence: TGTGCCAGCAGTGAAGGAGGAGGGGAGAGTAATTCACCCCTCCACTTT. Protein product: CASSEGGGESNSPLHF. The complete variable domain, with remaining parts taken from reference TRBV2 and TRBJ1-6, reads EPEVTQTPSHQVTQMGQEVILRCVPISNHLYFYWYRQILGQKVEFLVSFYNNEISEKSEIFDDQFSVERPDGSNFTLKIRSTKLEDSAMYFCASSEGGGESNSPLHFGNGTRLTVT.

The chain joins TRBV7-8 to TRBJ1-5; D is possibly TRBD1 (6 bases). The CDR3 has 13 amino acids. V gave up 6 bases and J gave up 9 bases, with 15 bases separating them. Germline CDR1 SGHVS, CDR2 FQNEAQ. CDR3 in DNA: TGTGCCAGCAGACAGGGCCCCGAGAGGCCCCAGCATTTT. It is translated as CASRQGPERPQHF.

The J gene is TRBJ2-1, the V gene TRBV6-1; no clear D gene. The CDR3 runs to 13 residues. V was shortened by 1 base and J by 6 bases, with 7 bases between the two germline ends. Germline CDR1 is MNHNS and CDR2 is SASEGT. DNA for the CDR3: TGTGCCAGCAGTGAAGGTCCGGGCAATGAGCAGTTCTTC. It specifies CASSEGPGNEQFF.

The chain has TRBV5-1 and TRBJ1-1; possibly TRBD1 for D (6 bases). This CDR3 is built from 17 residues. Trimming took 4 bases from V and 4 from J, leaving 23 bases between them. Germline CDR1 reads SGHRS; CDR2 reads YFSETQ. The chain's CDR3 is CASSRGGGQGSSTEAFF. CDR3 sequence (DNA): TGCGCCAGCAGCAGAGGGGGGGGGCAGGGGTCGAGCACTGAAGCTTTCTTT. Looking up the rest from reference TRBV5-1 and TRBJ1-1 gives the full variable domain: KAGVTQTPRYLIKTRGQQVTLSCSPISGHRSVSWYQQTPGQGLQFLFEYFSETQRNKGNFPGRFSGRQFSNSRSEMNVSTLELGDSALYLCASSRGGGQGSSTEAFFGQGTRLTVV.

This clone was found once. This rearrangement joins TRBV5-8 to TRBJ2-5; D may be TRBD1 (6 bases). The V end was cut by 1 base, the J end by 0 bases, with 13 bases between. Looked up from germline, CDR1 is SGHTS and CDR2 is YDEGEE. The CDR3 is made up of 16 amino acids. CDR3 in DNA: TGTGCCAGCAGCTTGTGGGTCGGACAGAACCAAGAGACCCAGTACTTC. Amino acids: CASSLWVGQNQETQYF.

The CDR3 loop reads CASSIAPGYYNEQFF. The CDR3 nucleotides read TGTGCCAGTAGTATAGCCCCGGGATATTACAATGAGCAGTTCTTC. The rearrangement links TRBV19 to TRBJ2-1, with D possibly TRBD2 on 5 matching bases. Per the germline V gene, CDR1 is LNHDA and CDR2 is SQIVND (reference sequence). The V gene lost 1 base and the J gene lost 4 bases, with 11 bases spanning the gap. The CDR3 sequence is 15 residues long. Full variable domain (missing parts from reference TRBV19 and TRBJ2-1): DGGITQSPKYLFRKEGQNVTLSCEQNLNHDAMYWYRQDPGQGLRLIYYSQIVNDFQKGDIAEGYSVSREKKESFPLTVTSAQKNPTAFYLCASSIAPGYYNEQFFGPGTRLTVL.

The chain is built from TRBV4-1 and TRBJ2-5; D is perhaps TRBD1 (6 bases). The V gene lost 0 bases and the J gene lost 5 bases, with 16 bases spanning the gap. There are 16 residues in the CDR3. CDR1 is MGHRA and CDR2 is YSYEKL in the germline V gene. CDR3 nucleotides: TGCGCCAGCAGCCAAGAAGGCACAGGGAGCTGGGAGACCCAGTACTTC. Protein sequence: CASSQEGTGSWETQYF.

This clone occurred a few times. The CDR3: CASSYRLNTEAFF. DNA of the CDR3: TGCGCCAGCAGCTACAGGTTGAACACTGAAGCTTTCTTT. The V and J genes are TRBV5-1 and TRBJ1-1, with TRBD1 as a possible D gene (5 bases). The CDR3 is made up of 13 amino acids. Germline CDR1 is SGHRS and CDR2 is YFSETQ. The germline V and J ends were trimmed by 3 bases and 0 bases, with 6 bases remaining between them.

The rearrangement uses TRBV7-9 and TRBJ2-3, with 8 bases fitting TRBD2. CDR3 size: 15 residues. The trim removed 6 bases at V and 1 base at J, leaving 6 bases unmatched. Germline V gene sequence: CDR1 SEHNR, CDR2 FQNEAQ (reference sequence). The CDR3 reads CASSFTSGGTDTQYF. The CDR3 coding sequence is TGTGCCAGCAGTTTCACTAGCGGAGGCACAGATACGCAGTATTTT.

The gene calls are TRBV21-1 and TRBJ2-5; the table names TRBD2, a call not compared with the DNA. TRBV21-1 is flagged as a pseudogene. The CDR3 contains 19 residues. The CDR3 DNA reads as TGTGCCAGCAGCAAAGCGCTTTGCGGAAGCGGCGGGGGGGCCGGGGCCCAGTACTTC. Its translation is CASSKALCGSGGGAGAQYF.

This chain connects TRBV7-8 to TRBJ1-4; TRBD1 is a possible D gene (6 bases). V gave up 0 bases and J gave up 0 bases, with 14 bases separating them. This CDR3 has 18 amino acids. From germline, CDR1 is SGHVS and CDR2 FQNEAQ. CDR3 in amino acids: CASSLAYRVGTTNEKLFF. The CDR3 region has the DNA TGTGCCAGCAGCTTAGCGTACAGGGTTGGAACAACTAATGAAAAACTGTTTTTT.

This clone was seen a handful of times. The chain couples TRBV10-1 to TRBJ2-1; D gene unclear. The V and J ends lost 0 bases and 3 bases respectively, with 9 bases between them. Germline assignment: CDR1 WNHNN and CDR2 SYGVQD (reference sequence). The CDR3 totals 15 residues. This CDR3 is CASSESSRSYNEQFF. Written as DNA, the CDR3 is TGCGCCAGCAGTGAGTCCTCTCGGAGCTACAATGAGCAGTTCTTC.

The count of this clone is one. The rearrangement uses TRBV27 and TRBJ2-1, with D possibly TRBD2 on 5 matching bases. The germline V gene encodes CDR1 MNHEY and CDR2 SMNVEV (reference sequence). Trimming took off 5 bases at V and 3 bases at J, with 17 bases between the two ends. This CDR3 spans 16 amino acids. The CDR3 nucleotides read TGTGCCAGCAGTCATCGAGGGTCTTGGGGCTACAATGAGCAGTTCTTC. It yields the protein CASSHRGSWGYNEQFF.

The chain uses TRBV15 and TRBJ2-2, with 8 bases identical to TRBD1. The V segment lost 5 bases and the J segment 6 bases; nucleotides outside the gene matches: 2. Germline assignment: CDR1 LNHNV and CDR2 YYDKDF (reference sequence). The length of the CDR3 is 13 residues. This CDR3 is CATSGQGSGELFF. CDR3 nucleotide sequence: TGTGCCACCAGCGGACAGGGATCCGGGGAGCTGTTTTTT.

The gene calls are TRBV10-3 and TRBJ2-3; D unresolved. Germline lookup yields CDR1 ENHRY and CDR2 SYGVKD. Trimming took off 4 bases at V and 0 bases at J, with 8 bases between the two ends. This CDR3 has 14 residues. The CDR3 DNA is TGTGCCATCAGTGCTACCCCTAGCACAGATACGCAGTATTTT. This codes for CAISATPSTDTQYF.

The chain carries TRBV4-1 and TRBJ2-1; maybe TRBD2 (6 bases). Germline-derived CDR1 and CDR2 are MGHRA and YSYEKL. The CDR3 extends over 17 amino acids. V was pared by 3 bases and J by 8 bases, with 23 bases between. CDR3 sequence reads: CASSHPRGKEPWDEQFF. As DNA, the CDR3 is TGCGCCAGCAGCCATCCGCGGGGCAAGGAACCCTGGGATGAGCAGTTCTTC.

Only a few counts were recorded for this clone. The chain joins TRBV13 to TRBJ2-3; D gene unclear. V was trimmed by 3 bases and J by 4 bases, leaving 5 bases between them. CDR3 length: 12 amino acids. CDR1 PRHDT and CDR2 FYEKMQ come from the germline V gene (reference sequence). CDR3 coding DNA: TGTGCCAGCAGCTTTTTAGCAGATACGCAGTATTTT. Translation: CASSFLADTQYF.

This sequence joins TRBV6-1 and TRBJ1-4, with 8 bases that match TRBD1. The CDR3 is made up of 14 amino acids. V shed 5 bases and J 8 bases; nucleotides not matched to a gene: 7. Germline V lookup: CDR1 MNHNS, CDR2 SASEGT. CDR3 region: CASSPGQGWEKLFF. The CDR3 nucleotides are TGTGCCAGCAGTCCTGGACAGGGCTGGGAAAAACTGTTTTTT.

The CDR3 loop is CASSTDRYTDTQYF. CDR3 nucleotides: TGTGCCAGCAGCACGGACAGGTACACAGATACGCAGTATTTT. The rearrangement joins TRBV28 to TRBJ2-3; 7 bases are a match to TRBD1. Germline V gene data show CDR1 as MDHEN and CDR2 as SYDVKM. V lost 6 bases, J lost 2 bases, and 5 bases stayed unmatched. The CDR3 loop spans 14 amino acids.

The chain links TRBV2 to TRBJ1-4; D is possibly TRBD1 (5 bases). The CDR3 is made up of 15 amino acids. CDR1 is SNHLY, CDR2 FYNNEI, per germline. Trimming removed 8 bases at V and 3 bases at J, with 16 bases between. The CDR3 region has the DNA TGTGCCAGCGATCCTCAGACAGTCGCTAATGAAAAACTGTTTTTT. Its translation: CASDPQTVANEKLFF.

This sequence joins TRBV5-1 and TRBJ2-1, with D possibly TRBD2 on 6 matching bases. The CDR3 spans 17 residues. From germline, CDR1 is SGHRS and CDR2 YFSETQ. V lost 5 bases, J lost 4 bases, and 22 bases lay in between. Written as DNA, the CDR3 is TGCGCCAGCAGTCGGGGTGGCATAGCGGCTTCGTACAATGAGCAGTTCTTC. Its protein product is CASSRGGIAASYNEQFF.

The gene calls are TRBV5-1 and TRBJ1-1; D may be TRBD1 (6 bases). The CDR3 covers 14 residues. Germline CDR1 SGHRS, CDR2 YFSETQ. Trimming pared 2 bases from V and 4 bases from J, leaving 12 bases between. CDR3 DNA: TGCGCCAGCAGCTTTGCGGGGGCGCGCACTGAAGCTTTCTTT. Protein sequence: CASSFAGARTEAFF.

Worth noting for this clone: Germline is not matched at one junction end, which may reflect a read error. The V call is TRBV2, the J call TRBJ1-2; D gene unclear. The length of the CDR3 is 13 residues. The germline gives CDR1 SNHLY, CDR2 FYNNEI. In nucleotides, the CDR3 is TGTGCCAGCAGAGAAGAAGCTACCCCCGGCTACACCTTC. This translates into CASREEATPGYTF. Drawing the rest from reference TRBV2 and TRBJ1-2, the complete variable domain is EPEVTQTPSHQVTQMGQEVILRCVPISNHLYFYWYRQILGQKVEFLVSFYNNEISEKSEIFDDQFSVERPDGSNFTLKIRSTKLEDSAMYFCASREEATPGYTFGSGTRLTVV.